The rows below give T cell receptor beta chains drawn from one sample of a study of T cell responses to AZD1222 COVID-19 vaccine. TCRdb's table, derived via immunoSEQ multiplex PCR, lists solely in-frame clones and lacks some. The data hold around 160,000 clones, with 75% to 90% observed a single time. The specimen comprised peripheral blood, sampled on day 0 of MenACWY control vaccination. Receptor source: an adult in good health. Each CDR3 is given with its conserved first and last residue. A D gene is named only where the DNA matches it firmly. Size is stated for part of the rows, as once, few or many counts, or as a class when the clone is expanded.

v_gene: TRBV19
j_gene: TRBJ1-1
len: 15
abundance: few
d_gene: TRBD1
CDR3nt: TGTGCCAGTAGATCCGGGGGGCAAGGGGGCGATGAAGCTTTCTTT
CDR3aa: CASRSGGQGGDEAFF

v_gene: TRBV18
j_gene: TRBJ1-3
len: 16
abundance: .
d_gene: TRBD1
CDR3nt: TGTGCCAGCTCAAAGGGACAGGGAGGCTCTGGAAACACCATATATTTT
CDR3aa: CASSKGQGGSGNTIYF

v_gene: TRBV25-1
j_gene: TRBJ2-7
len: 14
abundance: .
d_gene: TRBD1
CDR3nt: TGTGCCAGCAGTGATGTTGACAGGGAGTACGAGCAGTACTTC
CDR3aa: CASSDVDREYEQYF

v_gene: TRBV7-9
j_gene: TRBJ2-2
len: 16
abundance: .
d_gene: TRBD1
CDR3nt: TGTGCCAGCAGCCATAGGACTGGACAGGCCCCCGGGGAGCTGTTTTTT
CDR3aa: CASSHRTGQAPGELFF

v_gene: TRBV12-5
j_gene: TRBJ1-1
len: 13
abundance: few
d_gene: .
CDR3nt: TGTGCTAGTCGAGGGGCGCGGAGTACTGAAGCTTTCTTT
CDR3aa: CASRGARSTEAFF

v_gene: TRBV7-9
j_gene: TRBJ1-2
len: 14
abundance: .
d_gene: .
CDR3nt: TGTGCCAGCAGCTTCGGCAGGGGTGGCTATGGCTACACCTTC
CDR3aa: CASSFGRGGYGYTF

v_gene: TRBV27
j_gene: TRBJ1-1
len: 14
abundance: .
d_gene: .
CDR3nt: TGTGCCAGCAGTTTAGGAGGGAGGAAGGACGAAGCTTTCTTT
CDR3aa: CASSLGGRKDEAFF

v_gene: TRBV5-6
j_gene: TRBJ2-5
len: 13
abundance: .
d_gene: .
CDR3nt: TGTGCCAGCAGCTTCCGTGAGAGGCAGACCCAGTACTTC
CDR3aa: CASSFRERQTQYF

v_gene: TRBV5-1
j_gene: TRBJ2-7
len: 15
abundance: .
d_gene: .
CDR3nt: TGCGCCAGCAGCCTACGATCGGCAGGGAGCTACGAGCAGTACTTC
CDR3aa: CASSLRSAGSYEQYF

v_gene: TRBV2
j_gene: TRBJ1-1
len: 12
abundance: .
d_gene: .
CDR3nt: TGTGCCAGCAGTGAGGGGTACACTGAAGCTTTCTTT
CDR3aa: CASSEGYTEAFF

v_gene: TRBV29-1
j_gene: TRBJ2-1
len: 13
abundance: .
d_gene: .
CDR3nt: TGCAGCGTTGGTCAGGGGGGGTACAATGAGCAGTTCTTC
CDR3aa: CSVGQGGYNEQFF

v_gene: TRBV7-9
j_gene: TRBJ2-1
len: 15
abundance: once
d_gene: TRBD1
CDR3nt: TGTGCCAGCAGGGGGACAGGGGGCCCCTGGGATGAGCAGTTCTTC
CDR3aa: CASRGTGGPWDEQFF

v_gene: TRBV5-8
j_gene: TRBJ2-7
len: 14
abundance: once
d_gene: TRBD1
CDR3nt: TGTGCCAGCAGTTTCCGGGACAGGGTTCCCGAGCAGTACTTC
CDR3aa: CASSFRDRVPEQYF

v_gene: TRBV2
j_gene: TRBJ1-3
len: 12
abundance: .
d_gene: .
CDR3nt: TGTGCCAGCGGGACCTCTGGAAACACCATATATTTT
CDR3aa: CASGTSGNTIYF

v_gene: TRBV7-9
j_gene: TRBJ1-1
len: 13
abundance: .
d_gene: .
CDR3nt: TGTGCCAGCACCTCAGGGCAGAACACTGAAGCTTTCTTT
CDR3aa: CASTSGQNTEAFF

v_gene: TRBV7-9
j_gene: TRBJ1-1
len: 13
abundance: .
d_gene: .
CDR3nt: TGTGCCAGCAGCTTAGGCATGAACACTGAAGCTTTCTTT
CDR3aa: CASSLGMNTEAFF

v_gene: TRBV18
j_gene: TRBJ1-3
len: 18
abundance: .
d_gene: TRBD1
CDR3nt: TGTGCCAGCTCACCACTGGTACCTGGACAGGCGGGAGGAAACACCATATATTTT
CDR3aa: CASSPLVPGQAGGNTIYF

v_gene: TRBV5-1
j_gene: TRBJ1-6
len: 18
abundance: .
d_gene: .
CDR3nt: TGCGCCAGCAGCTTGGGGAACACAGGGAGTACCTATAATTCACCCCTCCACTTT
CDR3aa: CASSLGNTGSTYNSPLHF

v_gene: TRBV7-6
j_gene: TRBJ1-2
len: 15
abundance: .
d_gene: TRBD1
CDR3nt: TGTGCCAGCAGCCCCGGGACAGGGACTAACTATGGCTACACCTTC
CDR3aa: CASSPGTGTNYGYTF

v_gene: TRBV6-5
j_gene: TRBJ1-1
len: 12
abundance: .
d_gene: .
CDR3nt: TGTGCCAGCACCCCGTCGGGGGGCAGAGCTTTCTTT
CDR3aa: CASTPSGGRAFF

v_gene: TRBV5-4
j_gene: TRBJ1-6
len: 16
abundance: .
d_gene: .
CDR3nt: TGTGCCAGCAGCTCGGGGGGAAGCTCCTATAATTCACCCCTCCACTTT
CDR3aa: CASSSGGSSYNSPLHF

v_gene: TRBV7-8
j_gene: TRBJ2-6
len: 18
abundance: .
d_gene: .
CDR3nt: TGTGCCAGCAGCCCCTTGAGGAAAACGGCCCCTGGGGCCAACGTCCTGACTTTC
CDR3aa: CASSPLRKTAPGANVLTF

v_gene: TRBV5-5
j_gene: TRBJ1-1
len: 15
abundance: .
d_gene: TRBD1
CDR3nt: TGTGCCAGCAGCTGGGGACAGGGGGCCGACACTGAAGCTTTCTTT
CDR3aa: CASSWGQGADTEAFF

v_gene: TRBV18
j_gene: TRBJ2-2
len: 15
abundance: .
d_gene: .
CDR3nt: TGTGCCAGCTCATCAGCTGCTGGAGGGACCGGGGAGCTGTTTTTT
CDR3aa: CASSSAAGGTGELFF

v_gene: TRBV27
j_gene: TRBJ2-5
len: 13
abundance: .
d_gene: .
CDR3nt: TGTGCCAGCAGTTTATCGGTGGAAGAGACCCAGTACTTC
CDR3aa: CASSLSVEETQYF

v_gene: TRBV7-2
j_gene: TRBJ2-2
len: 14
abundance: .
d_gene: .
CDR3nt: TGTGCCAGCAGCTTAGGGGCGAACACCGGGGAGCTGTTTTTT
CDR3aa: CASSLGANTGELFF

v_gene: TRBV10-3
j_gene: TRBJ2-7
len: 16
abundance: .
d_gene: TRBD2
CDR3nt: TGTGCCATCGGGGCTAGCGGGGGTCATAGCTCCTACGAGCAGTACTTC
CDR3aa: CAIGASGGHSSYEQYF

v_gene: TRBV11-2
j_gene: TRBJ1-3
len: 15
abundance: .
d_gene: .
CDR3nt: TGTGCCAGCAGCGACGGACAGCTCTCTGGAAACACCATATATTTT
CDR3aa: CASSDGQLSGNTIYF

v_gene: TRBV5-6
j_gene: TRBJ1-1
len: 13
abundance: .
d_gene: .
CDR3nt: TGTGCCAGCAGCTTGGCAGACGGAGTTGAAGCTTTCTTT
CDR3aa: CASSLADGVEAFF

v_gene: TRBV14
j_gene: TRBJ1-6
len: 19
abundance: .
d_gene: TRBD1
CDR3nt: TGTGCCAGCAGCCAGGGTCAAAACAGGGGGCGAAATGTTCACTCACCCCTCCACTTT
CDR3aa: CASSQGQNRGRNVHSPLHF

v_gene: TRBV7-2
j_gene: TRBJ1-2
len: 14
abundance: .
d_gene: .
CDR3nt: TGTGCCAGCAGCTTACAGGGAGTGAACTATGGCTACACCTTC
CDR3aa: CASSLQGVNYGYTF

v_gene: TRBV2
j_gene: TRBJ1-2
len: 15
abundance: .
d_gene: .
CDR3nt: TGTGCCAGCAGTGAACGACAACCCAATAACTATGGCTACACCTTC
CDR3aa: CASSERQPNNYGYTF

v_gene: TRBV7-9
j_gene: TRBJ1-3
len: 14
abundance: .
d_gene: .
CDR3nt: TGTGCCAGCAGCAACTGGACAGTCGGAAACACCATATATTTT
CDR3aa: CASSNWTVGNTIYF

v_gene: TRBV18
j_gene: TRBJ1-1
len: 15
abundance: once
d_gene: .
CDR3nt: TGTGCCAGCTCACCCATCCCGCAGGGGAGGACTGAAGCTTTCTTT
CDR3aa: CASSPIPQGRTEAFF

v_gene: TRBV11-3
j_gene: TRBJ2-2
len: 15
abundance: once
d_gene: TRBD1
CDR3nt: TGTGCCAGCAGCCCGGGACAGGGAGAGTACGGGGAGCTGTTTTTT
CDR3aa: CASSPGQGEYGELFF

v_gene: TRBV2
j_gene: TRBJ1-2
len: 15
abundance: .
d_gene: TRBD1
CDR3nt: TGTGCCAGCATGGTGACAGGGGGCGCCAACTATGGCTACACCTTC
CDR3aa: CASMVTGGANYGYTF

v_gene: TRBV7-3
j_gene: TRBJ1-5
len: 13
abundance: .
d_gene: .
CDR3nt: TGTGCCAGCAGCTTATCGGGGGATCAGCCCCAGCATTTT
CDR3aa: CASSLSGDQPQHF

v_gene: TRBV18
j_gene: TRBJ2-2
len: 17
abundance: .
d_gene: TRBD1
CDR3nt: TGTGCCAGCTCACCACCGCAGGGGGCTCCTAAGACCGGGGAGCTGTTTTTT
CDR3aa: CASSPPQGAPKTGELFF

v_gene: TRBV11-2
j_gene: TRBJ1-4
len: 14
abundance: .
d_gene: TRBD1
CDR3nt: TGTGCCAGCAGCTTGGACAGGCCTAATGAAAAACTGTTTTTT
CDR3aa: CASSLDRPNEKLFF

v_gene: TRBV5-1
j_gene: TRBJ2-2
len: 12
abundance: .
d_gene: .
CDR3nt: TGCGCCAGCGGGGGGGCTCCCGGGGAGCTGTTTTTT
CDR3aa: CASGGAPGELFF

v_gene: TRBV19
j_gene: TRBJ2-2
len: 14
abundance: .
d_gene: TRBD2
CDR3nt: TGTGCCAGCGGGGAGGGACCGAACACCGGGGAGCTGTTTTTT
CDR3aa: CASGEGPNTGELFF

v_gene: TRBV6-5
j_gene: TRBJ1-5
len: 12
abundance: .
d_gene: .
CDR3nt: TGTGCCAGCAGTCAGAGGGGTCAGCCCCAGCATTTT
CDR3aa: CASSQRGQPQHF

v_gene: TRBV29-1
j_gene: TRBJ2-7
len: 12
abundance: .
d_gene: .
CDR3nt: TGCAGCGCGGGGACGGGAACTTACGAGCAGTACTTC
CDR3aa: CSAGTGTYEQYF

v_gene: TRBV7-2
j_gene: TRBJ1-3
len: 13
abundance: .
d_gene: .
CDR3nt: TGTGCCAGCAGCGTCTACGGCGGGGACACCATATATTTT
CDR3aa: CASSVYGGDTIYF

v_gene: TRBV7-9
j_gene: TRBJ2-5
len: 14
abundance: .
d_gene: .
CDR3nt: TGTGCCAGCAGCTTAGTAGGGTCACAAGAGACCCAGTACTTC
CDR3aa: CASSLVGSQETQYF

v_gene: TRBV5-6
j_gene: TRBJ1-3
len: 13
abundance: .
d_gene: .
CDR3nt: TGTGCCAGCAGCTGGCGGGCTGGAAACACCATATATTTT
CDR3aa: CASSWRAGNTIYF

v_gene: TRBV7-9
j_gene: TRBJ2-5
len: 16
abundance: .
d_gene: TRBD1
CDR3nt: TGTGCCAGCAGCTTAGACCGCCTCTCAGGGGGAGAGACCCAGTACTTC
CDR3aa: CASSLDRLSGGETQYF

v_gene: TRBV7-7
j_gene: TRBJ2-3
len: 17
abundance: .
d_gene: TRBD2
CDR3nt: TGTGCCAGCAGCTTATTAGCGGGGGGGCCGGGCACAGATACGCAGTATTTT
CDR3aa: CASSLLAGGPGTDTQYF

v_gene: TRBV7-6
j_gene: TRBJ1-3
len: 14
abundance: once
d_gene: .
CDR3nt: TGTGCCAGCAGCTTATCACAGACTGGAAACACCATATATTTT
CDR3aa: CASSLSQTGNTIYF

v_gene: TRBV6-5
j_gene: TRBJ2-1
len: 15
abundance: .
d_gene: .
CDR3nt: TGTGCCAGCAGGGCTACCCTTTACTCCTACAATGAGCAGTTCTTC
CDR3aa: CASRATLYSYNEQFF

v_gene: TRBV12-3/TRBV12-4
j_gene: TRBJ1-2
len: 12
abundance: .
d_gene: .
CDR3nt: TGTGCCAGCAGTTTATCCAGATATGGCTACACCTTC
CDR3aa: CASSLSRYGYTF

v_gene: TRBV19
j_gene: TRBJ1-6
len: 15
abundance: few
d_gene: .
CDR3nt: TGTGCCAGTATCCTCGGACCGATTGTTGGTTCACCCCTCCACTTT
CDR3aa: CASILGPIVGSPLHF

v_gene: TRBV20-1
j_gene: TRBJ1-5
len: 11
abundance: .
d_gene: .
CDR3nt: TGCAGTGTCCTCTTCGGGCAGCCCCAGCATTTT
CDR3aa: CSVLFGQPQHF

v_gene: TRBV11-2
j_gene: TRBJ1-1
len: 15
abundance: .
d_gene: .
CDR3nt: TGTGCCAGCATCATGGGGGGAGGCATGAACACTGAAGCTTTCTTT
CDR3aa: CASIMGGGMNTEAFF